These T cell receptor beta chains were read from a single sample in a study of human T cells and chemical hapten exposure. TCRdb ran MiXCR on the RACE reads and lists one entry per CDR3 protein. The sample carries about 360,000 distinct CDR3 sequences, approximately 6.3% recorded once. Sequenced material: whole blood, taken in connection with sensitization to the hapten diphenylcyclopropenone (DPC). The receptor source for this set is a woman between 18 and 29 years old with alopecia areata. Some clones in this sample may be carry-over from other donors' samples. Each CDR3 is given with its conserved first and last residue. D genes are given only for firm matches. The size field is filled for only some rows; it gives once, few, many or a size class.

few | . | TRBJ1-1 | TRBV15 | CATSRHLVGITEAFF | TGTGCCACCAGCAGACACCTGGTCGGGATCACTGAAGCTTTCTTT
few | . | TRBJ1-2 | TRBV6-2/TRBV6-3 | CASSYSETGGANGYTF | TGTGCCAGCAGTTACTCGGAGACAGGCGGAGCTAATGGCTACACCTTC
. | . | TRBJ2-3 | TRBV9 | CASSPSKVAVETDTQYF | TGTGCCAGCAGCCCATCTAAGGTGGCGGTAGAAACAGATACGCAGTATTTT
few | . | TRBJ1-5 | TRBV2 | CASNGRAGGSQPQHF | TGTGCCAGCAATGGCAGGGCTGGTGGAAGTCAGCCCCAGCATTTT
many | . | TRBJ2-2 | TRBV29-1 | CSVLGPNTGELFF | TGCAGCGTCCTGGGACCGAACACCGGGGAGCTGTTTTTT
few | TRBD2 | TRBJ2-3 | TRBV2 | CASSVWLAGTDTQYF | TGTGCCAGCAGTGTTTGGCTAGCGGGCACAGATACGCAGTATTTT
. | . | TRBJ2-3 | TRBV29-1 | CSVKQGGTDTQYF | TGCAGCGTCAAACAGGGGGGGACAGATACGCAGTATTTT
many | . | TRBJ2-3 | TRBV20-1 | CSARRRPTDTQYF | TGCAGTGCTAGACGGCGACCCACAGATACGCAGTATTTT
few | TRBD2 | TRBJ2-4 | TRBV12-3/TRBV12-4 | CASSLGTSGGDTLAKNIQYF | TGTGCCAGCAGTTTAGGGACTAGCGGGGGAGATACCCTAGCCAAAAACATTCAGTACTTC
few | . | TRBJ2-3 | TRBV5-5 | CASSHPSSDTQYF | TGTGCCAGCAGCCACCCCAGCTCAGATACGCAGTATTTT
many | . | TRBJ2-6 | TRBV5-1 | CASSWGRGDDGNSGANVLTF | TGCGCCAGCAGCTGGGGACGAGGGGATGACGGAAATTCGGGGGCCAACGTCCTGACTTTC
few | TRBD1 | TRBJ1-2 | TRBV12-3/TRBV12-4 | CASSLAGTGLANYGYTF | TGTGCCAGCAGTTTAGCAGGGACAGGGCTAGCTAACTATGGCTACACCTTC
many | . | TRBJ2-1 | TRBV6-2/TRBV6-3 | CASSTPDTYSYNEQFF | TGTGCCAGCAGTACCCCGGACACCTACTCCTACAATGAGCAGTTCTTC
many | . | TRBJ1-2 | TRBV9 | CASSSQSYGYTF | TGTGCCAGTTCAAGCCAATCCTATGGCTACACCTTC
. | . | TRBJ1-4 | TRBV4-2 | CASSLTDRDEKLFF | TGTGCCAGCAGCCTAACGGACCGGGATGAAAAACTGTTTTTT
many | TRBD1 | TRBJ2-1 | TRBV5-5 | CASSTAWGQKSYNEQFF | TGTGCCAGCAGCACGGCCTGGGGACAGAAATCCTACAATGAGCAGTTCTTC
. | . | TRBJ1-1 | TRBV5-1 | CASAENTEAFF | TGCGCCAGCGCAGAGAACACTGAAGCTTTCTTT
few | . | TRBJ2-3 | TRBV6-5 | CASSRNALVTDTQYF | TGTGCCAGCAGTCGGAATGCCCTTGTAACAGATACGCAGTATTTT
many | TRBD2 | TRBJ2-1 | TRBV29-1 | CSLKREGWNEQFF | TGCAGCCTAAAAAGGGAGGGTTGGAATGAGCAGTTCTTC
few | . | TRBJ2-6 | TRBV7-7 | CASSLDSNVLTF | TGTGCTAGCAGCTTAGATTCCAACGTCCTGACTTTC
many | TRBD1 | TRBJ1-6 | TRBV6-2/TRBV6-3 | CASRQGANSPLHF | TGTGCCAGCAGACAGGGGGCTAATTCACCCCTCCACTTT
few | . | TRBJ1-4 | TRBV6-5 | CASSYSTGEKLFF | TGTGCCAGCAGTTACTCCACGGGTGAAAAACTGTTTTTT
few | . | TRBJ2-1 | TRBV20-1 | CSASLGAGAYNEQFF | TGCAGTGCTAGTCTTGGGGCGGGGGCTTACAATGAGCAGTTCTTC